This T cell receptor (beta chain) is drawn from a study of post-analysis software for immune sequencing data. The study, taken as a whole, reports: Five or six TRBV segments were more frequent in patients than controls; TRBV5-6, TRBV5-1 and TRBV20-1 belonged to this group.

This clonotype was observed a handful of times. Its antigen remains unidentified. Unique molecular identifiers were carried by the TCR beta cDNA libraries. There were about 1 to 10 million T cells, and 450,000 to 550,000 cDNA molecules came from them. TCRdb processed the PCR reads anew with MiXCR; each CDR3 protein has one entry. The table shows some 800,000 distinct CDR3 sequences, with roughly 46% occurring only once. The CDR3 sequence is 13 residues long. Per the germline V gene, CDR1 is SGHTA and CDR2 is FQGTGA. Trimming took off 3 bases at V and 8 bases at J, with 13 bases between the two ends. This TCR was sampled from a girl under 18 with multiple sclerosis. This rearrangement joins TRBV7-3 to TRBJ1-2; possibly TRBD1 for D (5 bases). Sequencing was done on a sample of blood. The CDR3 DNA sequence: TGTGCCAGCAGCTTGGACAACGGGGGAGGCTACACCTTC. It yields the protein CASSLDNGGGYTF.